This paragraph covers one T cell receptor beta chain sequence. Authors' data handling: From reference gene primer amplification, estimates of nucleated cell counts were derived. Some clones are missing from TCRdb's copy, which holds only in-frame ones; the method was immunoSEQ multiplex PCR. D and trimming were read from the DNA, whereas the V and J calls and clone size are those reported in that table. The sample includes 45,000 to 60,000 clones, around 83% of them seen just once. This sample was taken from a study of blood T cell repertoires in COVID-19. Trimming took off 0 bases at V and 3 bases at J, with 12 bases between the two ends. The CDR3 loop spans 15 amino acids. Per germline, CDR1 MGHRA and CDR2 YSYEKL.

The receptor's source is a man aged 65 to 79 with active COVID-19. This chain joins TRBV4-1 and TRBJ2-7, with D maybe TRBD2 (6 bases). Sequencing was carried out using peripheral blood. CDR3 bases: TGCGCCAGCAGCCAAGAAGGACTAACACTCTACGAGCAGTACTTC. Translated: CASSQEGLTLYEQYF.